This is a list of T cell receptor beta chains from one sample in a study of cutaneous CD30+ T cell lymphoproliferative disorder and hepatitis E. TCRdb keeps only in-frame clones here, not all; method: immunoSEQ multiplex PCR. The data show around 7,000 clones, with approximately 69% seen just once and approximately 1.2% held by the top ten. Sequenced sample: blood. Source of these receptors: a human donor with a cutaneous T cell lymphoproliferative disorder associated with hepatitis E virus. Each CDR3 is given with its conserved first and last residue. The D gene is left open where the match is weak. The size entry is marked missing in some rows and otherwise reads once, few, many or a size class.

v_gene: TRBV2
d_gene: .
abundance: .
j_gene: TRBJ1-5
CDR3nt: TGTGCCAGCAGTGAAGCGCTTCAGGGCCGGCAGCCCCAGCATTTT
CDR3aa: CASSEALQGRQPQHF

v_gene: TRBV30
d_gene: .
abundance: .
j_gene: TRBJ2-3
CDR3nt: TGTGCCTGGAGTCTTAGCCCAGATACGCAGTATTTT
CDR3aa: CAWSLSPDTQYF

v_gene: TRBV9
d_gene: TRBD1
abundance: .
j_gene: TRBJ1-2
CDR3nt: TGTGCCAGCAGCGTAGGGACAGGGAACTATGGCTACACCTTC
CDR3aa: CASSVGTGNYGYTF

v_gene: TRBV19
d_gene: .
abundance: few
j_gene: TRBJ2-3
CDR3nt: TGTGCCAGTAGTATCACGACTAGTCCCCTTGAGGATACGCAGTATTTT
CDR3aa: CASSITTSPLEDTQYF

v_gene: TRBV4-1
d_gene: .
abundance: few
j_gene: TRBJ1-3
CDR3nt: TGCGCCAGCAGCCAAGATCAAGGATCCTCTGGAAACACCATATATTTT
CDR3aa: CASSQDQGSSGNTIYF

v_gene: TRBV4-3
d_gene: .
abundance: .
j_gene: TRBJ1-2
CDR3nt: TGCGCCAGCAGCCAAGATCGGCGACAGGATCACTATGGCTACACCTTC
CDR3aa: CASSQDRRQDHYGYTF

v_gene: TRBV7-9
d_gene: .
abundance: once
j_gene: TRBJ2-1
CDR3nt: TGTGCCAGCAGCTTGACTCCGAGCTCCTACAATGAGCAGTTCTTC
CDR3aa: CASSLTPSSYNEQFF

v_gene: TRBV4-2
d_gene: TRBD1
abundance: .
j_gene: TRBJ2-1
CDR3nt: TGTGCCAGCAGCCAAGATCTCGGGACAGGGTCTTTTAGGGCGTTCTTC
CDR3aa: CASSQDLGTGSFRAFF

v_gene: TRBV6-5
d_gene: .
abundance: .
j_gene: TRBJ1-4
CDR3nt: TGTGCCAGCAGCCGTTCAGGGATGTTCGGTGAAAAACTGTTTTTT
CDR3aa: CASSRSGMFGEKLFF

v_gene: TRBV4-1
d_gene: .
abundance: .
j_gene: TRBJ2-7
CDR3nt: TGCGCCAGCAGCCAACACACCGGGTCCTCCTACGAGCAGTACTTC
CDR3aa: CASSQHTGSSYEQYF

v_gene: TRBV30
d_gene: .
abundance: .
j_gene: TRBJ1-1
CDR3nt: TGTGCCTGGAGTTTACAGAACACTGAAGCTTTCTTT
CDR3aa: CAWSLQNTEAFF

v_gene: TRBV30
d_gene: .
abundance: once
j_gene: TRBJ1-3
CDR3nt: TGTGCCTGGAGTTCAGGGCCTGGAAACACCATATATTTT
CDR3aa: CAWSSGPGNTIYF

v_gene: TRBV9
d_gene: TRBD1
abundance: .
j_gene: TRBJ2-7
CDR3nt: TGTGCCAGCAGCGTAGAGGGACAGATCTACGAGCAGTACTTC
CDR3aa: CASSVEGQIYEQYF

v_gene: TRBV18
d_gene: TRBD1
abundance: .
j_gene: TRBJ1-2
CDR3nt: TGTGCCAGCTCACCCCCGACAGGGGGAGGCTACACCTTC
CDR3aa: CASSPPTGGGYTF

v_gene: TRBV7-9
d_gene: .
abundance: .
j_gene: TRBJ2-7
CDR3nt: TGTGCCAGCAGCCCCTCCATGTCCTTAGAGTACGAGCAGTACTTC
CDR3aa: CASSPSMSLEYEQYF

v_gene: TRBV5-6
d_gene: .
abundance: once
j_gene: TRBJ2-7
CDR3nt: TGTGCCAGCAGGGAGGGTCGGGTCGGTAGGCCTATCAACGAGCAGTACTTC
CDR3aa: CASREGRVGRPINEQYF

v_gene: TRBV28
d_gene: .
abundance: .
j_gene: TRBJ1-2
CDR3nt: TGTGCCAGCACTGGTCAAGGTGTCAGCCGGCTGGGCTACACCTTC
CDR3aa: CASTGQGVSRLGYTF

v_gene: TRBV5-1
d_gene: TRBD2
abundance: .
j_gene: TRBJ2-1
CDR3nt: TGCGCCAGCAGCTTGTCGCTAGCGGGGGGGCTAAATGAGCAGTTCTTC
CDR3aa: CASSLSLAGGLNEQFF

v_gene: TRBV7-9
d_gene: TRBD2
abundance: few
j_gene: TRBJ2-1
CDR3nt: TGTGCCAGCAGCTTGGAAGCGGGAGCCTACAATGAGCAGTTCTTC
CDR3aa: CASSLEAGAYNEQFF

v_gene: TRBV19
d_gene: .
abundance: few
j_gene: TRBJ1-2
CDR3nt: TGTGCCAGTAGTATAGGCAGGGCGGTCTATGGCTACACCTTC
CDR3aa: CASSIGRAVYGYTF

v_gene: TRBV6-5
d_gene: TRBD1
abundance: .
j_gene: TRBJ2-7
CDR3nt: TGTGCCAGCAGTTACCAGGGGGCGGTCGAGCAGTACTTC
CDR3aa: CASSYQGAVEQYF

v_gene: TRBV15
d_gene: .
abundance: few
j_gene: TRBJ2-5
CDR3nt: TGTGCCACCAGCAGAGATCCGGGGGAGACCCAGTACTTC
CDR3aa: CATSRDPGETQYF

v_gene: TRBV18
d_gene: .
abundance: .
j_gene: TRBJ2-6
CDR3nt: TGTGCCAGCTCACCACCGGCAGGGGGGGTCTCTGGGGCCAACGTCCTGACTTTC
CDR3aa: CASSPPAGGVSGANVLTF

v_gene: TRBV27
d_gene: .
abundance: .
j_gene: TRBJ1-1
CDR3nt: TGTGCCAGCAGTTTATCAACGTGGGCAAACACTGAAGCTTTCTTT
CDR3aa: CASSLSTWANTEAFF